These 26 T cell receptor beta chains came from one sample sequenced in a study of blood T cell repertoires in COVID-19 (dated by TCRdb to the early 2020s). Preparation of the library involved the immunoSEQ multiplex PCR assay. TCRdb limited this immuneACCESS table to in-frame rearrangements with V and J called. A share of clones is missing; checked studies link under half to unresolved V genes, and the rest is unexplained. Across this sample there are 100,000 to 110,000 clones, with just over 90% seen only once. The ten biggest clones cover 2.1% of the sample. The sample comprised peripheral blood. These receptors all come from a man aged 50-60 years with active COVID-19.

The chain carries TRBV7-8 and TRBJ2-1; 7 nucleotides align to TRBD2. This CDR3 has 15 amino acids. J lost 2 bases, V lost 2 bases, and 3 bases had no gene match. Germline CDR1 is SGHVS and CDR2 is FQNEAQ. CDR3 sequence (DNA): TGTGCCAGCAGCTTACGACTAGCAGCCTACAATGAGCAGTTCTTC. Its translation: CASSLRLAAYNEQFF.

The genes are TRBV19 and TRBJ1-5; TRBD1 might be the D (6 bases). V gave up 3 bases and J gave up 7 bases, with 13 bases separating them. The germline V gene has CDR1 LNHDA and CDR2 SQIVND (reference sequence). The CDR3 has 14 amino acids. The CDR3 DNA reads TGTGCCAGTAGTATTCACAGGGTCGGGCAGCCCCAGCATTTT. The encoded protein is CASSIHRVGQPQHF.

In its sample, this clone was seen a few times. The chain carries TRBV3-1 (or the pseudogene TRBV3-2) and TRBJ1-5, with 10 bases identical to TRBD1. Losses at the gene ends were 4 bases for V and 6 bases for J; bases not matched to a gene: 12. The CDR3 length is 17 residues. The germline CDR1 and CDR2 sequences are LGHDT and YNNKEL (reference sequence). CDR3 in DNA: TGTGCCAGCAGCCCAAGTGGTGACAGGGGGCTATCTCAGCCCCAGCATTTT. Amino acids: CASSPSGDRGLSQPQHF.

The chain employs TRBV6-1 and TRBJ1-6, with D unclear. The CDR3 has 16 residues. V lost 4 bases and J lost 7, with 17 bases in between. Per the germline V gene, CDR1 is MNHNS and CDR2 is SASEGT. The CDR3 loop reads CASSGQVAIPNSPLHF. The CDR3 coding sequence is TGTGCCAGCAGTGGGCAAGTTGCCATTCCCAATTCACCCCTCCACTTT.

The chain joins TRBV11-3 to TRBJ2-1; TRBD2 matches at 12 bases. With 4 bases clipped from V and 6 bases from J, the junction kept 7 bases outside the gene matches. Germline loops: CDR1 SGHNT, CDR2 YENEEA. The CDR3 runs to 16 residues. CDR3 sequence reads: CASSSRSTSGSNEQFF. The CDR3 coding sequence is TGTGCCAGCAGCTCCCGGTCGACTAGCGGGAGCAATGAGCAGTTCTTC.

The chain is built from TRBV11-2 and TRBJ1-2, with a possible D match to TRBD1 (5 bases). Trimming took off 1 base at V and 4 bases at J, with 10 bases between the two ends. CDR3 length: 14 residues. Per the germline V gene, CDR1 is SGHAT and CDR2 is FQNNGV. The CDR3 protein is CASSLGGVGYGYTF. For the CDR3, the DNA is TGTGCCAGCAGCTTAGGGGGCGTGGGCTATGGCTACACCTTC.

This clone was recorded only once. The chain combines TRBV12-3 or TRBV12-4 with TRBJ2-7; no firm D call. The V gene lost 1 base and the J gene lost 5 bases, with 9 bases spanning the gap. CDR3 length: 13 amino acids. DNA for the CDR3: TGTGCCAGCAGTTTAGGTTACAGCCACGAGCAGTACTTC. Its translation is CASSLGYSHEQYF.

The CDR3 here is CASSQAQPNQPQHF. The CDR3 region has the DNA TGCGCCAGCAGCCAAGCACAGCCCAATCAGCCCCAGCATTTT. This chain joins TRBV4-1 and TRBJ1-5; no clear D. CDR1 and CDR2 (germline): MGHRA, YSYEKL. The CDR3 covers 14 residues. Trimming cost V 1 base and J 3 bases, with 7 bases left between them.

This CDR3 reads CASSLTRARGLSMNTEAFF. The CDR3 coding sequence is TGTGCCAGCAGCTTAACCCGGGCCAGGGGGCTTTCGATGAACACTGAAGCTTTCTTT. The chain recombines TRBV7-9 with TRBJ1-1; 8 bases are a match to TRBD1. Germline values: CDR1 SEHNR, CDR2 FQNEAQ (reference sequence). The CDR3 has 19 residues. With V trimmed by 2 bases and J by 0 bases, 14 bases remained unmatched.

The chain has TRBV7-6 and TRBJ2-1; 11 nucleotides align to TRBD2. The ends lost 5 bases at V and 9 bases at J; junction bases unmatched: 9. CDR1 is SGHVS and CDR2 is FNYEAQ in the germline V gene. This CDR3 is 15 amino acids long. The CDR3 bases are TGTGCCAGCAGCGAACTAGCGGGAGAGGGGGCTGAGCAGTTCTTC. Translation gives CASSELAGEGAEQFF. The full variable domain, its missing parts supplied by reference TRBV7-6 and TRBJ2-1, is GAGVSQSPRYKVTKRGQDVALRCDPISGHVSLYWYRQALGQGPEFLTYFNYEAQQDKSGLPNDRFSAERPEGSISTLTIQRTEQRDSAMYRCASSELAGEGAEQFFGPGTRLTVL.

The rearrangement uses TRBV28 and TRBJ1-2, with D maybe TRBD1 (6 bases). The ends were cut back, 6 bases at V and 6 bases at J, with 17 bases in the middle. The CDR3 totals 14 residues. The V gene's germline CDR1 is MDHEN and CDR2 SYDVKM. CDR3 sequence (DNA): TGTGCCAGCAGCTTAAAACAGGGATTCAATGGCTACACCTTC. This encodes CASSLKQGFNGYTF.

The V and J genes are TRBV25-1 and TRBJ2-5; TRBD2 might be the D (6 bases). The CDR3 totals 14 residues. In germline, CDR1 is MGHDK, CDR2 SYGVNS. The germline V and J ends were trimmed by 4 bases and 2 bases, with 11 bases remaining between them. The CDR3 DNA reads TGTGCCAGCAGTGTATATAGCGGACAAGAGACCCAGTACTTC. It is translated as CASSVYSGQETQYF.

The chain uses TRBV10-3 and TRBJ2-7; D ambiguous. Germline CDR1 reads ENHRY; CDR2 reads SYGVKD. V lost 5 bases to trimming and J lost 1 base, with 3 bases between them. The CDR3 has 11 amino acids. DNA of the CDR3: TGTGCCATCAGTCCGTCCTACGAGCAGTACTTC. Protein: CAISPSYEQYF.

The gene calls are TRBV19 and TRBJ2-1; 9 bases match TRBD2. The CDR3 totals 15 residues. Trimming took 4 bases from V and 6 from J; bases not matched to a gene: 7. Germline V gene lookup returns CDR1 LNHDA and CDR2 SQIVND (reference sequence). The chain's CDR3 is CASSSPAGGTNEQFF. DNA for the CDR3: TGTGCCAGTAGTAGTCCAGCGGGGGGAACCAATGAGCAGTTCTTC.

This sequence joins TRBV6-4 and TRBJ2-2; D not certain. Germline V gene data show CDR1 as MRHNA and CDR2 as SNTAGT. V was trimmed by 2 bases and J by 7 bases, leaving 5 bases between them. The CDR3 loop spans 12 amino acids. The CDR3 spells CASSDLGGELFF. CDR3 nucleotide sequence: TGTGCCAGCAGTGACCTCGGCGGGGAGCTGTTTTTT.

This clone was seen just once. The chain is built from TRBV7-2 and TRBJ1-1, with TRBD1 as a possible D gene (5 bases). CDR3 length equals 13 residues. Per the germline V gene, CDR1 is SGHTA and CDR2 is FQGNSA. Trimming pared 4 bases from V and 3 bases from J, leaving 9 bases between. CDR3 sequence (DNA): TGTGCCAGCAGCTGGACAAGGGACACTGAAGCTTTCTTT. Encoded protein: CASSWTRDTEAFF.

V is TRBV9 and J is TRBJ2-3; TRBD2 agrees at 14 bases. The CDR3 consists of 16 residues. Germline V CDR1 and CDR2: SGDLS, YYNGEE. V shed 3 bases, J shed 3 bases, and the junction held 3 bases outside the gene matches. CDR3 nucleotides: TGTGCCAGCAGCGCCCGGACTAGCGGGGGGACAGATACGCAGTATTTT. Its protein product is CASSARTSGGTDTQYF.

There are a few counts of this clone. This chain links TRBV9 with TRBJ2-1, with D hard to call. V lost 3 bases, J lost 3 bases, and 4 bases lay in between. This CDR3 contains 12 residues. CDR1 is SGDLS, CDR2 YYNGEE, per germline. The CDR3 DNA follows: TGTGCCAGCAGCGCAGACTACAATGAGCAGTTCTTC. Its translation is CASSADYNEQFF.

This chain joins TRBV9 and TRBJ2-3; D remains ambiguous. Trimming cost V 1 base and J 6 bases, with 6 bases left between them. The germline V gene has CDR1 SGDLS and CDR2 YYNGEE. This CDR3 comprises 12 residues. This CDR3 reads CASSVTADTQYF. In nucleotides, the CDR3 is TGTGCCAGCAGCGTAACTGCGGATACGCAGTATTTT.

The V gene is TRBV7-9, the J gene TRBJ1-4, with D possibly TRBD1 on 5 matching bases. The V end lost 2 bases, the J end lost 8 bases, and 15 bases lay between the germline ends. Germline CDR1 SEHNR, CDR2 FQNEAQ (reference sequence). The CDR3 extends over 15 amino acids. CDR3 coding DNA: TGTGCCAGCAGCTTATTGGAGGACGGGGGGGAAAAACTGTTTTTT. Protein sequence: CASSLLEDGGEKLFF. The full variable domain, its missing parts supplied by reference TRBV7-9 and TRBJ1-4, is DTGVSQNPRHKITKRGQNVTFRCDPISEHNRLYWYRQTLGQGPEFLTYFQNEAQLEKSRLLSDRFSAERPKGSFSTLEIQRTEQGDSAMYLCASSLLEDGGEKLFFGSGTQLSVL.

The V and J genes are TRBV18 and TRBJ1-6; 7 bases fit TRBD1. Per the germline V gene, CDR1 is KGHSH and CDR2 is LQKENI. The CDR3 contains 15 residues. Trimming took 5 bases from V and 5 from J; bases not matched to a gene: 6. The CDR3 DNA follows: TGTGCCAGCTCATTGGGGACAGACAATAATTCACCCCTCCACTTT. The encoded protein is CASSLGTDNNSPLHF.

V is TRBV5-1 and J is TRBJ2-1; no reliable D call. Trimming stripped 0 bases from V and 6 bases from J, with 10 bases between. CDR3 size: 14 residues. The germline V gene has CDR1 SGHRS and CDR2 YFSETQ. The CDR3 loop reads CASSLGAVTNEQFF. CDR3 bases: TGCGCCAGCAGCTTGGGAGCTGTAACCAATGAGCAGTTCTTC.

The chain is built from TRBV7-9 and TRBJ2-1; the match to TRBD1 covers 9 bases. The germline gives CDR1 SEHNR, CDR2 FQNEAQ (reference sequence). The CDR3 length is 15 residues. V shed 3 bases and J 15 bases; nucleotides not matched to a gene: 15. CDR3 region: CASSLGQGFPKIGFF. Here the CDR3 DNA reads TGTGCCAGCAGCTTGGGACAGGGTTTCCCAAAAATCGGGTTCTTC.

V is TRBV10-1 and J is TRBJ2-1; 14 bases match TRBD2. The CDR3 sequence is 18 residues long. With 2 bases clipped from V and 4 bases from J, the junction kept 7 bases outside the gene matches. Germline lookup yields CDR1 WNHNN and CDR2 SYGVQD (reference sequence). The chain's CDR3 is CASSERLAGGGGYNEQFF. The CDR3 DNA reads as TGCGCCAGCAGTGAGAGACTAGCGGGAGGGGGGGGGTACAATGAGCAGTTCTTC.

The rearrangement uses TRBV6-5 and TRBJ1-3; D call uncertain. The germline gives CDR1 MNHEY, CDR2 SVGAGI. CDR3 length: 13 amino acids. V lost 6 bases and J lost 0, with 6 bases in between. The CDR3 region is CASSASSGNTIYF. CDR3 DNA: TGTGCCAGCAGCGCCAGCTCTGGAAACACCATATATTTT.

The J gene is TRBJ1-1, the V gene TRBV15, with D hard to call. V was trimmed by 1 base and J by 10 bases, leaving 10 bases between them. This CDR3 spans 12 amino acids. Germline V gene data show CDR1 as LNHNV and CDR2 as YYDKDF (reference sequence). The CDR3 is CATSRGASGAFF. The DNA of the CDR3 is TGTGCCACCAGCAGAGGAGCCTCGGGAGCTTTCTTT.